The rows below give T cell receptor beta chains drawn from one sample of a study of blood T cell repertoires in COVID-19. The method was immunoSEQ multiplex PCR; TCRdb's version includes in-frame clones alone and lacks a portion of them. Here the sample spans 250,000 to 300,000 clones, 87% being singletons. The sample comprised peripheral blood. The receptors come from a woman in her thirties or forties who had recovered from COVID-19. Each CDR3 is given with its conserved first and last residue. D genes are given only for firm matches. Expanded clones get a size class; other rows say once, few or many, or leave the size out.

J gene: TRBJ2-4; V gene: TRBV5-5; clone size: NA; D gene: NA; CDR3 protein: CASSLFISVAKNIQYF; CDR3 DNA: TGTGCCAGCAGCTTGTTTATCTCGGTAGCCAAAAACATTCAGTACTTC
J gene: TRBJ1-2; V gene: TRBV30; clone size: NA; D gene: TRBD1; CDR3 protein: CAWSMPRDSPYGYTF; CDR3 DNA: TGTGCCTGGAGTATGCCGAGGGACAGCCCCTATGGCTACACCTTC
J gene: TRBJ2-7; V gene: TRBV6-5; clone size: NA; D gene: NA; CDR3 protein: CASSRQSQGDEQYF; CDR3 DNA: TGTGCCAGCAGTCGACAATCACAGGGAGACGAGCAGTACTTC
J gene: TRBJ1-1; V gene: TRBV29-1; clone size: once; D gene: NA; CDR3 protein: CSVVRMNTEAFF; CDR3 DNA: TGCAGCGTTGTGCGCATGAACACTGAAGCTTTCTTT
J gene: TRBJ1-5; V gene: TRBV7-3; clone size: NA; D gene: NA; CDR3 protein: CASSSSGGSNQPQHF; CDR3 DNA: TGTGCCAGCAGCTCCTCTGGCGGTAGCAATCAGCCCCAGCATTTT
J gene: TRBJ1-2; V gene: TRBV5-1; clone size: few; D gene: TRBD1; CDR3 protein: CASSHPGQGDGYTF; CDR3 DNA: TGCGCCAGCAGCCATCCGGGACAGGGGGATGGCTACACCTTC
J gene: TRBJ1-1; V gene: TRBV11-2; clone size: NA; D gene: NA; CDR3 protein: CASSLGGVNTEAFF; CDR3 DNA: TGTGCCAGCAGCTTAGGAGGTGTGAACACTGAAGCTTTCTTT
J gene: TRBJ2-4; V gene: TRBV3-1/TRBV3-2; clone size: NA; D gene: NA; CDR3 protein: CASSQYRVLAKNIQYF; CDR3 DNA: TGTGCCAGCAGCCAATATCGAGTGCTAGCCAAAAACATTCAGTACTTC
J gene: TRBJ1-1; V gene: TRBV9; clone size: NA; D gene: NA; CDR3 protein: CASNQGAGNTEAFF; CDR3 DNA: TGTGCCAGCAACCAAGGGGCTGGGAACACTGAAGCTTTCTTT
J gene: TRBJ1-1; V gene: TRBV9; clone size: NA; D gene: NA; CDR3 protein: CASSVGGQGGLTEAFF; CDR3 DNA: TGTGCCAGCAGCGTAGGGGGGCAGGGTGGACTCACTGAAGCTTTCTTT
J gene: TRBJ1-4; V gene: TRBV11-2; clone size: NA; D gene: TRBD1; CDR3 protein: CASSWDRGGNEKLFF; CDR3 DNA: TGTGCCAGCAGCTGGGACAGGGGGGGGAATGAAAAACTGTTTTTT
J gene: TRBJ2-1; V gene: TRBV20-1; clone size: NA; D gene: NA; CDR3 protein: CSAYQGWEQFF; CDR3 DNA: TGCAGTGCCTACCAGGGGTGGGAGCAGTTCTTC
J gene: TRBJ2-1; V gene: TRBV9; clone size: NA; D gene: TRBD2; CDR3 protein: CASSVGTSGANEQFF; CDR3 DNA: TGTGCCAGCAGCGTAGGCACGAGCGGGGCGAATGAGCAGTTCTTC
J gene: TRBJ1-1; V gene: TRBV27; clone size: NA; D gene: NA; CDR3 protein: CASRPGRGATEAFF; CDR3 DNA: TGTGCCAGCAGACCCGGCCGGGGGGCGACTGAAGCTTTCTTT
J gene: TRBJ1-6; V gene: TRBV24-1; clone size: many; D gene: NA; CDR3 protein: CATSDSEQGGINSPLHF; CDR3 DNA: TGTGCCACCAGTGATTCCGAACAAGGGGGAATTAATTCACCCCTCCACTTT
J gene: TRBJ2-7; V gene: TRBV9; clone size: NA; D gene: TRBD1; CDR3 protein: CASSVSRDSATYEQYF; CDR3 DNA: TGTGCCAGCAGCGTTTCCCGGGACAGCGCTACCTACGAGCAGTACTTC
J gene: TRBJ2-7; V gene: TRBV11-2; clone size: NA; D gene: NA; CDR3 protein: CASSLIGTNRANSYEQYF; CDR3 DNA: TGTGCCAGCAGCTTAATTGGTACGAACAGGGCGAACTCCTACGAGCAGTACTTC
J gene: TRBJ1-3; V gene: TRBV7-9; clone size: few; D gene: NA; CDR3 protein: CASRNRASSGNTIYF; CDR3 DNA: TGTGCCAGCAGGAACAGAGCCTCCTCTGGAAACACCATATATTTT
J gene: TRBJ1-2; V gene: TRBV7-9; clone size: NA; D gene: TRBD1; CDR3 protein: CASSQHRGGHTF; CDR3 DNA: TGTGCCAGCAGCCAGCACAGGGGTGGTCACACCTTC
J gene: TRBJ2-7; V gene: TRBV10-2; clone size: few; D gene: NA; CDR3 protein: CASSVGQLSYASYEQYF; CDR3 DNA: TGCGCCAGCAGTGTGGGGCAGCTAAGCTACGCCTCCTACGAGCAGTACTTC
J gene: TRBJ1-4; V gene: TRBV11-1; clone size: NA; D gene: NA; CDR3 protein: CASSSARGSHEKLFF; CDR3 DNA: TGTGCCAGCAGCTCCGCTAGAGGCTCCCACGAAAAACTGTTTTTT
J gene: TRBJ1-2; V gene: TRBV19; clone size: NA; D gene: TRBD1; CDR3 protein: CASIDRYRGYGYTF; CDR3 DNA: TGTGCCAGCATAGATAGGTACAGGGGGTATGGCTACACCTTC
J gene: TRBJ1-1; V gene: TRBV11-2; clone size: NA; D gene: NA; CDR3 protein: CASSLSRGTEAFF; CDR3 DNA: TGTGCCAGCAGCTTAAGTAGAGGCACTGAAGCTTTCTTT
J gene: TRBJ2-1; V gene: TRBV11-3; clone size: NA; D gene: TRBD1; CDR3 protein: CASSLDSGTGAYNEQFF; CDR3 DNA: TGTGCCAGCAGCTTAGATTCCGGGACAGGAGCTTACAATGAGCAGTTCTTC
J gene: TRBJ1-1; V gene: TRBV6-5; clone size: NA; D gene: NA; CDR3 protein: CASSFQGKAFF; CDR3 DNA: TGTGCCAGCAGTTTCCAGGGGAAAGCTTTCTTT
J gene: TRBJ2-3; V gene: TRBV7-2; clone size: NA; D gene: NA; CDR3 protein: CASSSNGGSTDTQYF; CDR3 DNA: TGTGCCAGCAGCTCAAACGGGGGAAGCACAGATACGCAGTATTTT
J gene: TRBJ2-1; V gene: TRBV5-5; clone size: NA; D gene: TRBD1; CDR3 protein: CASSGLTGINYNEQFF; CDR3 DNA: TGTGCCAGCAGCGGATTGACAGGGATCAACTACAATGAGCAGTTCTTC
J gene: TRBJ1-3; V gene: TRBV6-1; clone size: NA; D gene: NA; CDR3 protein: CASSVQQGHSGNTIYF; CDR3 DNA: TGTGCCAGCAGTGTTCAGCAGGGTCACTCTGGAAACACCATATATTTT
J gene: TRBJ2-3; V gene: TRBV10-3; clone size: NA; D gene: NA; CDR3 protein: CAIRDFPDTDTQYF; CDR3 DNA: TGTGCCATCAGGGACTTCCCCGACACAGATACGCAGTATTTT
J gene: TRBJ2-1; V gene: TRBV7-3; clone size: NA; D gene: TRBD1; CDR3 protein: CASSRTGVGNEQFF; CDR3 DNA: TGTGCCAGCAGCCGGACAGGGGTAGGCAATGAGCAGTTCTTC
J gene: TRBJ2-7; V gene: TRBV27; clone size: NA; D gene: NA; CDR3 protein: CASSLSVGDNLSYEQYF; CDR3 DNA: TGTGCCAGCAGTTTATCGGTTGGGGACAACCTTTCCTACGAGCAGTACTTC
J gene: TRBJ1-2; V gene: TRBV5-1; clone size: NA; D gene: NA; CDR3 protein: CASSLRSGRDLYGYTF; CDR3 DNA: TGCGCCAGCAGCTTGAGGTCAGGGAGGGACCTGTATGGCTACACCTTC
J gene: TRBJ1-2; V gene: TRBV5-8; clone size: NA; D gene: TRBD1; CDR3 protein: CASSLLTGAAYGYTF; CDR3 DNA: TGTGCCAGCAGCTTATTAACAGGGGCCGCCTATGGCTACACCTTC
J gene: TRBJ2-3; V gene: TRBV4-3; clone size: NA; D gene: TRBD2; CDR3 protein: CASSQARLAGADTQYF; CDR3 DNA: TGCGCCAGCAGCCAAGCCCGACTAGCGGGGGCAGATACGCAGTATTTT
J gene: TRBJ2-5; V gene: TRBV10-2; clone size: NA; D gene: NA; CDR3 protein: CASSPPQRKGETQYF; CDR3 DNA: TGCGCCAGCAGCCCCCCCCAGCGAAAGGGGGAGACCCAGTACTTC
J gene: TRBJ2-7; V gene: TRBV5-1; clone size: NA; D gene: NA; CDR3 protein: CASSFRSGLNNEQYF; CDR3 DNA: TGCGCCAGCAGCTTTCGAAGCGGCCTTAATAACGAGCAGTACTTC
J gene: TRBJ1-1; V gene: TRBV10-3; clone size: NA; D gene: NA; CDR3 protein: CAISELRTLTEAFF; CDR3 DNA: TGTGCCATCAGTGAACTGCGTACCCTCACTGAAGCTTTCTTT
J gene: TRBJ1-5; V gene: TRBV18; clone size: once; D gene: NA; CDR3 protein: CASSPPGHSNQPQHF; CDR3 DNA: TGTGCCAGCTCACCACCGGGACACAGCAATCAGCCCCAGCATTTT
J gene: TRBJ2-7; V gene: TRBV7-9; clone size: NA; D gene: NA; CDR3 protein: CASSFFGPYEQYF; CDR3 DNA: TGTGCCAGCAGCTTTTTTGGGCCCTACGAGCAGTACTTC
J gene: TRBJ1-1; V gene: TRBV6-5; clone size: once; D gene: NA; CDR3 protein: CASLGGLNTEAFF; CDR3 DNA: TGTGCCAGCCTGGGCGGGTTGAACACTGAAGCTTTCTTT